This T cell receptor (beta chain) was sequenced in a study of radiation and T cells in renal cell carcinoma. Comment on this clone: Antigen: not known.

Points from the study as a whole: In blood, top tumor clones expanded by 2 weeks, shrinking by 4.

The CDR3 is 16 residues long. V was cut by 2 bases and J by 2 bases, with 12 bases left in between. Germline V gene sequence: CDR1 SGHAT, CDR2 FQDESV (reference sequence). The repertoire was sequenced with immunoSEQ multiplex PCR; TCRdb's copy has only in-frame clones and lacks some. The profile shows about 59,000 clones, around 72% of them singletons. Stated time point: baseline pretreatment blood. Treatment specified: 15 Gy SBRT to primary tumor, nephrectomy 4 weeks later. Serial blood draws occurred at baseline and 2 and 4 weeks post-SBRT. The genes are TRBV11-1 and TRBJ2-2; perhaps TRBD1 as D (5 bases). This sequence originates from a man aged 55 to 70 with renal cell carcinoma. Sequences were derived from blood, sampled from a patient whose treatment included radiotherapy and nephrectomy. Written as DNA, the CDR3 is TGTGCCAGCAGCTTACCCCCAGGGCTCAACACCGGGGAGCTGTTTTTT. This sequence encodes CASSLPPGLNTGELFF. Combining the CDR3 with reference TRBV11-1 and TRBJ2-2 gives the whole variable domain EAEVAQSPRYKITEKSQAVAFWCDPISGHATLYWYRQILGQGPELLVQFQDESVVDDSQLPKDRFSAERLKGVDSTLKIQPAELGDSAMYLCASSLPPGLNTGELFFGEGSRLTVL.